This T cell receptor (beta chain) came from a study of blood T cell repertoires in COVID-19. Across the whole study: Italy, Spain and the United States were the sources of the convalescent and acute COVID-19 samples. The cDNA or gDNA used as material had been derived from T cells, B-cell-depleted T cells, or PBMCs.

V lost 4 bases, J lost 2 bases, and 18 bases stayed unmatched. The length of the CDR3 is 19 residues. Germline CDR1 LGHDT, CDR2 YNNKEL (reference sequence). In the original processing: By means of reference gene primer amplification, nucleated cell counts were estimated. Profiled with immunoSEQ multiplex PCR; TCRdb holds only in-frame clones, not every one. The V and J calls and the clone size are those of that table, but D and trimming were determined from the DNA. Of 150,000 to 200,000 clones in the sample, 80% were seen once. The sample consisted of peripheral blood. The J gene is TRBJ1-1, the V gene TRBV3-1 (or the pseudogene TRBV3-2); 8 bases agree with TRBD1. This sequence originates from a man in his 60s with acute or convalescent COVID-19. The CDR3 region is CASSPFISRQGLQNTEAFF. CDR3 DNA: TGTGCCAGCAGCCCCTTTATCTCCAGACAGGGGCTACAAAACACTGAAGCTTTCTTT.